This entry describes one TCR beta chain. Its antigen is not identified. The data were taken from a study of cytomegalovirus exposure and HLA in healthy donors. General study results and limits: Per published reports, the classifier diagnosed cytomegalovirus status with high specificity and sensitivity. A later analysis showed TCR association rates differing by HLA locus, peaking at DRB1 and lowest at HLA-C. Analysis was carried out at a later point, and it linked a missense DCLRE1C variant to TCR beta V- and J-gene trimming.

Vbeta (60) and Jbeta (13) primers were used in the PCR. Method: immunoSEQ multiplex PCR; TCRdb's copy keeps in-frame clones and lacks some. The table includes roughly 80,000 clones, 70% to 85% detected once. Sequencing input: PBMCs. This TCR came from a woman in her thirties or forties in good health and CMV-seronegative.

This CDR3 is CASTNRGRKVNTEAFF. CDR3 DNA: TGTGCCAGTACAAACAGGGGGCGAAAGGTGAACACTGAAGCTTTCTTT. The chain links TRBV19 to TRBJ1-1; 9 bases map to TRBD1. The CDR3 runs 16 residues. V shed 7 bases and J 0 bases; nucleotides not matched to a gene: 9. The germline V gene has CDR1 LNHDA and CDR2 SQIVND (reference sequence).